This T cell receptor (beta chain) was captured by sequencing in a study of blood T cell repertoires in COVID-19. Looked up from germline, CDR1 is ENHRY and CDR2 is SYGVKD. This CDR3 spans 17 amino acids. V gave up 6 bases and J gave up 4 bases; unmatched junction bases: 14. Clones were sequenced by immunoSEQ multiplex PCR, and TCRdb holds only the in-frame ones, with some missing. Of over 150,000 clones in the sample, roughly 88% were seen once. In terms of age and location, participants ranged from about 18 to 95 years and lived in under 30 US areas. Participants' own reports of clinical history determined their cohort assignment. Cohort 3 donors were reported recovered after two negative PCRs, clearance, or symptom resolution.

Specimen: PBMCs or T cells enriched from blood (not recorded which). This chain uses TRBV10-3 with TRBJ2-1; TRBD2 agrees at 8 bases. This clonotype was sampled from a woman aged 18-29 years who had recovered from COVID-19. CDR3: CAISGSGASGPYNEQFF. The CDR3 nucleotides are TGTGCCATCAGCGGTAGCGGGGCTAGCGGACCATACAATGAGCAGTTCTTC.